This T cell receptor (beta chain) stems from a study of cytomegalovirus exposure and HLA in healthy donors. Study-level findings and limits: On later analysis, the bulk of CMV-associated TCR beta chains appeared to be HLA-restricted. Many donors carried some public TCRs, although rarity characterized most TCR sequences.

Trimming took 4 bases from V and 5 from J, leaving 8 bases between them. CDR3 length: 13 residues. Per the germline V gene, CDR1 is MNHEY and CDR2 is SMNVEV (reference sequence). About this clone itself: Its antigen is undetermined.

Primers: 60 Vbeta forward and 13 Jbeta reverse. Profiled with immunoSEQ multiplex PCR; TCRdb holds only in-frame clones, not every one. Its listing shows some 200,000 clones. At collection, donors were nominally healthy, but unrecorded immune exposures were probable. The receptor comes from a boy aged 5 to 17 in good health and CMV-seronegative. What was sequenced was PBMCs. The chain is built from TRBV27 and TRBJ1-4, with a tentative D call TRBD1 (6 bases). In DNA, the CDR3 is TGTGCCAGCAGTTCAGGGGAGAATGAAAAACTGTTTTTT. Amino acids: CASSSGENEKLFF. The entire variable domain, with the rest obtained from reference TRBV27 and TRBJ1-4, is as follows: EAQVTQNPRYLITVTGKKLTVTCSQNMNHEYMSWYRQDPGLGLRQIYYSMNVEVTDKGDVPEGYKVSRKEKRNFPLILESPSPNQTSLYFCASSSGENEKLFFGSGTQLSVL.